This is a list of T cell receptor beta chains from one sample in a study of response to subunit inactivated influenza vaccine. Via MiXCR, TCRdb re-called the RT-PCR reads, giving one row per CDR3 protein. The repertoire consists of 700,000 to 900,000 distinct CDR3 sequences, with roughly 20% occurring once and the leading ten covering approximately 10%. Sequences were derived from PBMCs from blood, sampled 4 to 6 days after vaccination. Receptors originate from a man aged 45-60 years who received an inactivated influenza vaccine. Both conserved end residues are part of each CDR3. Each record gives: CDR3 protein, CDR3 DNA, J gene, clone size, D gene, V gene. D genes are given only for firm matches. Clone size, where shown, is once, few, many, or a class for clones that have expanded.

CDR3aa: CASSEALQSTGELFF; CDR3nt: TGTGCCAGCAGTGAAGCGCTGCAGTCCACCGGGGAGCTGTTTTTT; j_gene: TRBJ2-2; abundance: NA; d_gene: NA; v_gene: TRBV2
CDR3aa: CASSQGQGPFYEQYF; CDR3nt: TGCGCCAGCAGCCAAGGCCAGGGACCCTTCTACGAGCAGTACTTC; j_gene: TRBJ2-7; abundance: few; d_gene: NA; v_gene: TRBV4-1
CDR3aa: CSVVRGQPNEQFF; CDR3nt: TGCAGCGTTGTAAGGGGTCAGCCCAATGAGCAGTTCTTC; j_gene: TRBJ2-1; abundance: medium-sized; d_gene: NA; v_gene: TRBV29-1
CDR3aa: CAIGQNLQETQYF; CDR3nt: TGTGCCATCGGACAAAACTTACAAGAGACCCAGTACTTC; j_gene: TRBJ2-5; abundance: NA; d_gene: NA; v_gene: TRBV10-3
CDR3aa: CASSLIGRDSGYTF; CDR3nt: TGTGCCAGCAGCTTAATAGGCAGGGACTCTGGCTACACCTTC; j_gene: TRBJ1-2; abundance: NA; d_gene: NA; v_gene: TRBV7-2
CDR3aa: CASSLQAVYQETQYF; CDR3nt: TGTGCCAGCAGCTTACAAGCGGTGTACCAAGAGACCCAGTACTTC; j_gene: TRBJ2-5; abundance: NA; d_gene: NA; v_gene: TRBV7-2
CDR3aa: CSVESLAQDTQYF; CDR3nt: TGCAGCGTTGAATCACTAGCGCAAGATACGCAGTATTTT; j_gene: TRBJ2-3; abundance: few; d_gene: TRBD2; v_gene: TRBV29-1
CDR3aa: CSARDDGAGVGYF; CDR3nt: TGCAGTGCTAGAGATGATGGGGCAGGGGTCGGGTATTTT; j_gene: TRBJ2-3; abundance: NA; d_gene: NA; v_gene: TRBV20-1
CDR3aa: CATSREASFSDTQYF; CDR3nt: TGTGCCACCAGCAGAGAGGCCAGCTTCTCAGATACGCAGTATTTT; j_gene: TRBJ2-3; abundance: few; d_gene: NA; v_gene: TRBV15
CDR3aa: CASSLGGPALAGELFF; CDR3nt: TGTGCCAGCAGTCTCGGGGGACCCGCGTTAGCCGGGGAGCTGTTTTTT; j_gene: TRBJ2-2; abundance: NA; d_gene: NA; v_gene: TRBV27
CDR3aa: CSATVPGETQYF; CDR3nt: TGCAGTGCTACGGTCCCCGGCGAGACCCAGTACTTC; j_gene: TRBJ2-5; abundance: NA; d_gene: NA; v_gene: TRBV20-1
CDR3aa: CASRTAGRGSYEQYF; CDR3nt: TGTGCCAGCAGGACTGCGGGGCGAGGCTCTTACGAGCAGTACTTC; j_gene: TRBJ2-7; abundance: NA; d_gene: NA; v_gene: TRBV27
CDR3aa: CSARDTWVKGNTEAFF; CDR3nt: TGCAGTGCTAGAGATACTTGGGTAAAGGGGAACACTGAAGCTTTCTTT; j_gene: TRBJ1-1; abundance: few; d_gene: NA; v_gene: TRBV20-1
CDR3aa: CASSQDLLAGVTDTQYF; CDR3nt: TGTGCCAGCAGCCAAGATCTGCTAGCGGGGGTCACAGATACGCAGTATTTT; j_gene: TRBJ2-3; abundance: few; d_gene: TRBD2; v_gene: TRBV3-1
CDR3aa: CASSLDKGGPPQHF; CDR3nt: TGTGCCAGCAGCTTAGATAAAGGGGGACCGCCCCAGCATTTT; j_gene: TRBJ1-5; abundance: NA; d_gene: NA; v_gene: TRBV11-2
CDR3aa: CASSIRVMNEQFF; CDR3nt: TGTGCCAGTAGTATACGGGTGATGAATGAGCAGTTCTTC; j_gene: TRBJ2-1; abundance: NA; d_gene: NA; v_gene: TRBV19
CDR3aa: CASSLGASNSNQPQHF; CDR3nt: TGTGCCAGCAGCTTAGGCGCAAGTAATAGCAATCAGCCCCAGCATTTT; j_gene: TRBJ1-5; abundance: few; d_gene: NA; v_gene: TRBV7-9
CDR3aa: CASSVRAPDTQYF; CDR3nt: TGTGCCAGCAGTGTTAGGGCCCCAGATACGCAGTATTTT; j_gene: TRBJ2-3; abundance: NA; d_gene: NA; v_gene: TRBV2
CDR3aa: CASSSGTGVNTEAFF; CDR3nt: TGTGCCAGTAGTAGCGGGACAGGAGTGAACACTGAAGCTTTCTTT; j_gene: TRBJ1-1; abundance: NA; d_gene: TRBD1; v_gene: TRBV19
CDR3aa: CASSQSLSGTGVGNSPLHF; CDR3nt: TGCGCCAGCAGCCAAAGTTTGTCGGGAACAGGGGTAGGGAATTCACCCCTCCACTTT; j_gene: TRBJ1-6; abundance: NA; d_gene: TRBD1; v_gene: TRBV4-3
CDR3aa: CSASGAGWTYEQYF; CDR3nt: TGCAGTGCTAGCGGAGCGGGTTGGACCTACGAGCAGTACTTC; j_gene: TRBJ2-7; abundance: NA; d_gene: NA; v_gene: TRBV20-1
CDR3aa: CASSFWGEETQYF; CDR3nt: TGCGCCAGCAGCTTCTGGGGGGAAGAGACCCAGTACTTC; j_gene: TRBJ2-5; abundance: few; d_gene: NA; v_gene: TRBV5-1
CDR3aa: CASSLAGQATEAFF; CDR3nt: TGCGCCAGCAGCTTGGCGGGACAAGCCACTGAAGCTTTCTTT; j_gene: TRBJ1-1; abundance: many; d_gene: NA; v_gene: TRBV5-1
CDR3aa: CASSLGGESADTQYF; CDR3nt: TGTGCCAGCAGCCTTGGGGGGGAGTCAGCAGATACGCAGTATTTT; j_gene: TRBJ2-3; abundance: NA; d_gene: TRBD2; v_gene: TRBV9
CDR3aa: CASSYSGGNNQPQHF; CDR3nt: TGTGCCAGCAGCTACTCCGGGGGGAACAATCAGCCCCAGCATTTT; j_gene: TRBJ1-5; abundance: NA; d_gene: NA; v_gene: TRBV6-2/TRBV6-3
CDR3aa: CASSFGHIQETQYF; CDR3nt: TGTGCCAGCAGCTTCGGACATATCCAAGAGACCCAGTACTTC; j_gene: TRBJ2-5; abundance: NA; d_gene: NA; v_gene: TRBV7-2
CDR3aa: CSASRGFGNEQYF; CDR3nt: TGCAGTGCTAGTAGAGGGTTTGGAAACGAGCAGTACTTC; j_gene: TRBJ2-7; abundance: NA; d_gene: NA; v_gene: TRBV20-1
CDR3aa: CASSEGAGLEKLFF; CDR3nt: TGTGCCAGCAGCGAGGGGGCAGGGCTGGAAAAACTGTTTTTT; j_gene: TRBJ1-4; abundance: few; d_gene: TRBD1; v_gene: TRBV9
CDR3aa: CASSAAQTQYF; CDR3nt: TGTGCCAGCTCCGCGGCCCAGACCCAGTACTTC; j_gene: TRBJ2-5; abundance: few; d_gene: NA; v_gene: TRBV7-2
CDR3aa: CASSLQSPYEQYF; CDR3nt: TGTGCCAGCAGCCTACAGAGCCCCTACGAGCAGTACTTC; j_gene: TRBJ2-7; abundance: few; d_gene: NA; v_gene: TRBV28
CDR3aa: CASSLAFPRNTDTQYF; CDR3nt: TGTGCCAGCAGCTTAGCCTTTCCGAGAAACACAGATACGCAGTATTTT; j_gene: TRBJ2-3; abundance: NA; d_gene: NA; v_gene: TRBV7-9
CDR3aa: CASSLVGIGYTEAFF; CDR3nt: TGTGCCAGCAGTTTAGTGGGGATCGGGTACACTGAAGCTTTCTTT; j_gene: TRBJ1-1; abundance: NA; d_gene: NA; v_gene: TRBV12-3/TRBV12-4
CDR3aa: CSAREASGYTGELFF; CDR3nt: TGCAGTGCTAGAGAGGCCAGCGGGTACACCGGGGAGCTGTTTTTT; j_gene: TRBJ2-2; abundance: NA; d_gene: NA; v_gene: TRBV20-1
CDR3aa: CASSATPGRNNSPLHF; CDR3nt: TGTGCCAGCAGCGCAACCCCGGGACGTAATAATTCACCCCTCCACTTT; j_gene: TRBJ1-6; abundance: NA; d_gene: NA; v_gene: TRBV7-2
CDR3aa: CAIRGLAGVGGELFF; CDR3nt: TGTGCCATCAGAGGACTAGCGGGAGTTGGCGGGGAGCTGTTTTTT; j_gene: TRBJ2-2; abundance: NA; d_gene: TRBD2; v_gene: TRBV10-3
CDR3aa: CSARDRRLSTDTQYF; CDR3nt: TGCAGTGCTAGAGATAGGAGACTAAGCACAGATACGCAGTATTTT; j_gene: TRBJ2-3; abundance: few; d_gene: NA; v_gene: TRBV20-1
CDR3aa: CASSLSGQNEQFF; CDR3nt: TGTGCCAGCAGTTTATCAGGCCAAAATGAGCAGTTCTTC; j_gene: TRBJ2-1; abundance: few; d_gene: NA; v_gene: TRBV28
CDR3aa: CSARGLFGTDEQYF; CDR3nt: TGCAGTGCTAGAGGCCTTTTCGGGACCGACGAGCAGTACTTC; j_gene: TRBJ2-7; abundance: few; d_gene: NA; v_gene: TRBV20-1
CDR3aa: CASSNRDRNTGELFF; CDR3nt: TGTGCCAGCAGCAACCGGGACAGGAACACCGGGGAGCTGTTTTTT; j_gene: TRBJ2-2; abundance: few; d_gene: TRBD1; v_gene: TRBV5-6
CDR3aa: CSGTGGYETQYF; CDR3nt: TGCAGTGGGACAGGGGGGTATGAGACCCAGTACTTC; j_gene: TRBJ2-5; abundance: few; d_gene: TRBD1; v_gene: TRBV20-1